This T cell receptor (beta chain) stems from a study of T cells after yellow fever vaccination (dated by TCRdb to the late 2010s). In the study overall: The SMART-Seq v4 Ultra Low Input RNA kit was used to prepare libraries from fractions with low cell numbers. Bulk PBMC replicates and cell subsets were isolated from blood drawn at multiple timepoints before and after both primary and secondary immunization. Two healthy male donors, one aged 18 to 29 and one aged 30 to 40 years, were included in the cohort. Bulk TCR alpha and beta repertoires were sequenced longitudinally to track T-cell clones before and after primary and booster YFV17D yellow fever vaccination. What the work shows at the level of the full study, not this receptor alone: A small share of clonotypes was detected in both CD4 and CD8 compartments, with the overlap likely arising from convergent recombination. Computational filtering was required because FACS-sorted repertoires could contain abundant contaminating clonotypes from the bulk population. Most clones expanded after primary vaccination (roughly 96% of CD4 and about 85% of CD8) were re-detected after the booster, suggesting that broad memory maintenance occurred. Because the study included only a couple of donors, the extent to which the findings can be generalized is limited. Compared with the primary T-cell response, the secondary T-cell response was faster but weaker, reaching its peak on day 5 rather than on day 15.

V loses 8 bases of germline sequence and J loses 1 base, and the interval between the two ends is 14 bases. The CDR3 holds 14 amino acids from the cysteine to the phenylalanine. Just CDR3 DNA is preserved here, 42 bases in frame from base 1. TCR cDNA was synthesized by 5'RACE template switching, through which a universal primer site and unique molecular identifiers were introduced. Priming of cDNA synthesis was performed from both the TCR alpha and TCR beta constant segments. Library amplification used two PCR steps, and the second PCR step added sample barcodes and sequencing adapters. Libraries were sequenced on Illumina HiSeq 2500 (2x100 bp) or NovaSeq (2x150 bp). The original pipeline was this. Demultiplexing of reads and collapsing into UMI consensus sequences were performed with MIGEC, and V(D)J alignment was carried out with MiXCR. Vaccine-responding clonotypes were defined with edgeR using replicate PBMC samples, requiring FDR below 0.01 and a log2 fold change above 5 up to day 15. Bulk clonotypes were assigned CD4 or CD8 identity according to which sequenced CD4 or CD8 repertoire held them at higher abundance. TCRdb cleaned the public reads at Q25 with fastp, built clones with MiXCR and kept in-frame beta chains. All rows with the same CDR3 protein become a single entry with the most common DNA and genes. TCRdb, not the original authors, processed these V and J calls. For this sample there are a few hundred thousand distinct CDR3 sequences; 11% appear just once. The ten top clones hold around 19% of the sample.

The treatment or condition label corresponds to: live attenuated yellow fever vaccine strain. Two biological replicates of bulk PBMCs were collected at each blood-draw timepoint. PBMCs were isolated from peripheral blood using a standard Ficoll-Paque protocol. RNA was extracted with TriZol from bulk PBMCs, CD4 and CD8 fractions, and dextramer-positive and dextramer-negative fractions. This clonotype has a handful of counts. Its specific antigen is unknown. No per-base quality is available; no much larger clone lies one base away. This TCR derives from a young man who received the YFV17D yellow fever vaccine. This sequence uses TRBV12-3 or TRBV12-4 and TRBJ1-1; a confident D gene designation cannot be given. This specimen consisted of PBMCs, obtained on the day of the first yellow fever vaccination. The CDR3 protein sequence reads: CASGRSGRNTEAFF. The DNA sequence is TGTGCCAGCGGTAGGTCGGGCAGGAACACTGAAGCTTTCTTT.